This T cell receptor (beta chain) was identified during a study of siplizumab effects on memory and regulatory T cells. Looking at the study overall: Each responder-stimulator pair had a siplizumab around 1 ug/mL reaction and a drug-free control. Study observations and caveats: The diversity of naive T cells seemed greater than that of memory cells, and their alloresponse contribution seemed major. In controls, about 28% of mappable alloreactive CD4+ clones were Treg-derived on average, versus about 75% with siplizumab.

TCRdb's table, derived via immunoSEQ multiplex PCR, lists solely in-frame clones and lacks some. The table shows approximately 10,000 clones, with 40% to 50% occurring only once. Mixed lymphocyte reaction cells were cocultured at 37°C for more than 5 days. This clone was seen a handful of times. The antigen is not known. The TCR comes from a human donor in good health; the cells came from an allogeneic mixed lymphocyte reaction. Some clones in this sample may be carry-over from other donors' samples. The source material was CFSE-low (dividing) CD8+ T cells sorted from an allogeneic mixed lymphocyte reaction.

The CDR3 region has the DNA TGTGCCAGCAGTGACTCGAGACGAGCTTTCTTT. This encodes CASSDSRRAFF. The V and J genes are TRBV25-1 and TRBJ1-1; D is unclear. The CDR3 spans 11 residues. Trimming cost V 3 bases and J 10 bases, with 9 bases left between them. Per germline, CDR1 MGHDK and CDR2 SYGVNS.